A selection of T cell receptor beta chains follows, all from one sample in a study of blood T cell repertoires in COVID-19. Clones were read by immunoSEQ multiplex PCR, and TCRdb kept only the in-frame ones, dropping some. The repertoire holds just over 350,000 clones, with more than 75% as singletons. Sequenced input: PBMCs or T cells enriched from blood (not recorded which). The receptors shown here come from a woman in her twenties or thirties who had recovered from COVID-19. Each CDR3 is given with its conserved first and last residue. The order of the fields is J gene, D gene, V gene, clone size, CDR3 protein, CDR3 DNA. D genes are given only for firm matches. The size field is filled for only some rows; it gives once, few, many or a size class.

j_gene: TRBJ1-3; d_gene: NA; v_gene: TRBV18; abundance: NA; CDR3aa: CASSPNTTGSGNTIYF; CDR3nt: TGTGCCAGCTCACCAAATACGACAGGCTCTGGAAACACCATATATTTT
j_gene: TRBJ2-1; d_gene: NA; v_gene: TRBV2; abundance: NA; CDR3aa: CASSEAVGSPSYNEQFF; CDR3nt: TGTGCCAGCAGTGAAGCCGTAGGGAGCCCCTCCTACAATGAGCAGTTCTTC
j_gene: TRBJ1-6; d_gene: NA; v_gene: TRBV6-4; abundance: many; CDR3aa: CASSAGDNSPLHF; CDR3nt: TGTGCCAGCAGTGCCGGGGATAATTCACCCCTCCACTTT
j_gene: TRBJ1-1; d_gene: TRBD1; v_gene: TRBV11-3; abundance: NA; CDR3aa: CASSLDRDSEAFF; CDR3nt: TGTGCCAGCAGCTTAGATCGGGACAGTGAAGCTTTCTTT
j_gene: TRBJ2-5; d_gene: TRBD1; v_gene: TRBV5-1; abundance: NA; CDR3aa: CASSLVGQGRETQYF; CDR3nt: TGCGCCAGCAGCTTGGTAGGACAGGGTAGGGAGACCCAGTACTTC
j_gene: TRBJ1-5; d_gene: NA; v_gene: TRBV4-1; abundance: NA; CDR3aa: CASSPFGGQPQHF; CDR3nt: TGCGCCAGCAGCCCCTTCGGCGGTCAGCCCCAGCATTTT
j_gene: TRBJ2-2; d_gene: NA; v_gene: TRBV27; abundance: NA; CDR3aa: CASSLSPTQTGELFF; CDR3nt: TGTGCCAGCAGTTTATCGCCCACTCAAACCGGGGAGCTGTTTTTT
j_gene: TRBJ2-5; d_gene: TRBD1; v_gene: TRBV7-9; abundance: NA; CDR3aa: CASSEDRDRRGETQYF; CDR3nt: TGTGCCAGCAGCGAGGACCGGGACAGGCGCGGAGAGACCCAGTACTTC
j_gene: TRBJ1-5; d_gene: TRBD1; v_gene: TRBV18; abundance: few; CDR3aa: CASSPDRGSNQPQHF; CDR3nt: TGTGCCAGCTCACCAGACAGGGGTAGCAATCAGCCCCAGCATTTT
j_gene: TRBJ1-1; d_gene: TRBD1; v_gene: TRBV29-1; abundance: NA; CDR3aa: CSVPGQGVLNTEAFF; CDR3nt: TGCAGCGTGCCGGGACAGGGGGTCCTGAACACTGAAGCTTTCTTT
j_gene: TRBJ2-5; d_gene: NA; v_gene: TRBV19; abundance: NA; CDR3aa: CASSSPGSGETQYF; CDR3nt: TGTGCCAGTAGTTCTCCGGGGTCTGGAGAGACCCAGTACTTC
j_gene: TRBJ2-5; d_gene: TRBD1; v_gene: TRBV5-1; abundance: NA; CDR3aa: CASSLFARTGDGAGKGETQYF; CDR3nt: TGCGCCAGCAGCTTGTTTGCCCGGACAGGGGATGGAGCGGGGAAGGGGGAGACCCAGTACTTC
j_gene: TRBJ1-1; d_gene: NA; v_gene: TRBV11-3; abundance: NA; CDR3aa: CASSSSGQNTEAFF; CDR3nt: TGTGCCAGCAGCTCCTCCGGACAGAACACTGAAGCTTTCTTT